The clone carrying this TCR beta chain showed up many times. Amplification yielded TCR beta CDR3 regions, with RNA transcripts as the source. The HTBI primer set was used in a first-round RT-PCR of the TCR CDR3. TCRdb re-called the multiplex PCR reads with MiXCR, one entry per CDR3 protein. The table records under 400,000 distinct CDR3 sequences, about 12% of them present only once. The CDR3 totals 14 residues. The germline CDR1 and CDR2 sequences are LGHDT and YNNKEL (reference sequence). Germline trimming cut 4 bases from V and 7 bases from J; bases unmatched to any gene: 3. These data belong to a study of T cells in Graves' hyperthyroidism and ophthalmopathy.

The specimen sequenced was blood. This TCR derives from a woman younger than 35 with Graves' hyperthyroidism. The rearrangement links TRBV3-1 to TRBJ2-1; 11 bases map to TRBD2. The CDR3 coding sequence is TGTGCCAGCAGCCTGACTAGCGGGGCGAATGAGCAGTTCTTC. Translated, it gives CASSLTSGANEQFF.